This T cell receptor beta chain comes out of a study of OX40 agonist ivuxolimab in advanced cancers. Study-level background: Mean age roughly 65 years, range about 23 to 80; roughly 82% male. Study observations and caveats: By week 6 at 0.1 to 3.0 mg/kg, blood CD4+ and CD8+ T cells had expanded clonally. On average, CD8+ T cells had more expanded clones than CD4+.

Blood samples were obtained at baseline, cycle 4 day 1, and cycle 7 day 1. Concerning this clone itself: Its cognate antigen is unknown.

CDR3 length equals 18 residues. The V and J ends lost 4 bases and 0 bases, in that order; junction bases with no gene match: 6. Germline-derived CDR1 and CDR2 are MDHEN and SYDVKM. Method: immunoSEQ multiplex PCR; TCRdb's copy keeps in-frame clones and lacks some. The data hold more than 80,000 clones, with 90% observed a single time. The TCR sequence derives from an adult with an advanced solid tumor such as melanoma, head and neck, liver or kidney cancer. The specimen comprised CD4+ or CD8+ T cells sorted from blood, sampled in a trial of the OX40 agonist ivuxolimab. V usage is TRBV28 and J usage is TRBJ2-6; TRBD1 matches 10 bases. The CDR3 loop is CASSSPGQGSSGANVLTF. CDR3 sequence (DNA): TGTGCCAGCAGTTCCCCGGGACAGGGGAGCTCTGGGGCCAACGTCCTGACTTTC.